Here is one T cell receptor (beta chain) with its context. These data are taken from a study of blood T cell repertoires in COVID-19. Turning to the study itself: Acute and convalescent COVID-19 samples came from the United States, Italy and Spain. The cDNA or gDNA used as material had been derived from T cells, B-cell-depleted T cells, or PBMCs.

How the authors handled the data: Amplification of reference gene primers was used by the study to estimate nucleated cell counts. Sequencing used immunoSEQ multiplex PCR; TCRdb keeps in-frame clones, though not all of them. From that table come the V and J calls and clone size; the DNA was used to work out D and trimming. The table includes approximately 68,000 clones, 65% to 80% detected once. Input material: peripheral blood. The sequence derives from a woman in her 50s with acute or convalescent COVID-19.

The CDR3 loop is CSVENRDLYGYTF. The CDR3 DNA reads as TGCAGCGTTGAGAACAGGGACCTCTATGGCTACACCTTC. This chain links TRBV29-1 with TRBJ1-2, with D maybe TRBD1 (6 bases). The CDR3 has 13 amino acids. V was cut by 3 bases and J by 4 bases, with 12 bases left in between. CDR1 and CDR2 (germline): SQVTM, ANQGSEA.